Only one count was recorded for the clone carrying this T cell receptor beta chain. Its antigen is unidentified. The data were produced by immunoSEQ multiplex PCR, yet TCRdb's version contains in-frame clones alone and is incomplete. This table holds 29,000 or so clones, 60% to 75% found once. These data are taken from a study of PD-1 blockade in classical Hodgkin lymphoma. General study findings and limits: At C4D1, TCR diversity had climbed significantly for CD4+ cells, though not for CD8+ cells. The drivers behind the repertoire differences, possibly disease activity or prior therapy, remain undefined.

Relapses following autologous stem cell transplantation were seen in all patients, with brentuximab vedotin exposure varying. V lost 3 bases and J lost 2; bases outside the gene matches: 15. Germline values: CDR1 SGDLS, CDR2 YYNGEE. The CDR3 covers 19 residues. The material was peripheral blood mononuclear cells (PBMCs), obtained before the second cycle of nivolumab. The sequence was obtained from a human donor with classical Hodgkin lymphoma. The V gene is TRBV9, the J gene TRBJ2-3; the match to TRBD2 covers 10 bases. The CDR3 is CASSARLAGARFDTDTQYF. In nucleotides, the CDR3 is TGTGCCAGCAGCGCCCGTCTAGCGGGGGCCCGATTTGACACAGATACGCAGTATTTT.